This T cell receptor beta chain stems from a study of CD8 T cells in ankylosing spondylitis. Overall study results and limits: In reactive arthritis synovial fluid and blood, some motif variants had been reported before.

Quantitative molecular-barcoded 5'-RACE generated the TCR beta libraries. Each CDR3 protein gets one entry after TCRdb re-called the 5' RACE reads with MiXCR. This sample has 220,000 or so distinct CDR3 sequences, with roughly 10% found just once. The CDR3 spans 13 residues. Trimming took off 7 bases at V and 3 bases at J, with 12 bases between the two ends. Germline V CDR1 and CDR2: SQVTM, ANQGSEA. This clonotype was found a few times. Its antigen is not known. The source is a male donor with ankylosing spondylitis or in good health (not recorded which). The chain combines TRBV29-1 with TRBJ2-2; D gene uncertain. The sequenced sample consisted of blood, either unsorted or a sorted T cell fraction (not recorded which). The CDR3 sequence: CSARQLDTGELFF. CDR3 in DNA: TGCAGCGCTCGCCAACTCGACACCGGGGAGCTGTTTTTT.